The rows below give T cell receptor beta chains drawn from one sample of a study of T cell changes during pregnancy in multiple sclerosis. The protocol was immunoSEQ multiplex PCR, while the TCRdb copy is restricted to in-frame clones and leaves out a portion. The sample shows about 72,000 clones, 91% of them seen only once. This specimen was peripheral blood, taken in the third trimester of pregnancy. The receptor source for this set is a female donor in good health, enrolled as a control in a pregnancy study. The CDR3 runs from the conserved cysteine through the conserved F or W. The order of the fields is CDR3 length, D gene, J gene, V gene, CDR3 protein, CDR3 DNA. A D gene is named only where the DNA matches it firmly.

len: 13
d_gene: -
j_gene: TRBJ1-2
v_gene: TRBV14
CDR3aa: CASLASGGRGYTF
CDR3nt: TGTGCCAGCCTCGCGTCCGGTGGGCGCGGCTACACCTTC

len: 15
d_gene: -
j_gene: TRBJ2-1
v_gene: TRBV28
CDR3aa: CASNLIGGVNNEQFF
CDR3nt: TGTGCCAGCAACCTTATTGGCGGGGTGAACAATGAGCAGTTCTTC

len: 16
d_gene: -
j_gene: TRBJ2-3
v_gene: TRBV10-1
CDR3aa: CARNPGGPRSTDTQYF
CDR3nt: TGCGCCAGGAACCCAGGGGGGCCCCGCAGCACAGATACGCAGTATTTT

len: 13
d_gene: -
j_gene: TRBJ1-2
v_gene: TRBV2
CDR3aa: CASSGQGGYGYTF
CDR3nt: TGTGCCAGCAGTGGACAAGGGGGCTATGGCTACACCTTC

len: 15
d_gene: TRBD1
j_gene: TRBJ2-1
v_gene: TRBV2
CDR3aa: CATITQGAVYNEQFF
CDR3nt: TGTGCCACAATAACTCAGGGGGCTGTCTACAATGAGCAGTTCTTC

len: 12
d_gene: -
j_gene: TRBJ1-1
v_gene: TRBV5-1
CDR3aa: CASSLVGIEAFF
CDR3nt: TGCGCCAGCAGCTTGGTCGGGATTGAAGCTTTCTTT

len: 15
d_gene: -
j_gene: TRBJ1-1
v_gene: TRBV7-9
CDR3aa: CASSYLEGGHTEAFF
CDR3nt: TGTGCCAGCAGCTACCTGGAGGGGGGGCACACTGAAGCTTTCTTT

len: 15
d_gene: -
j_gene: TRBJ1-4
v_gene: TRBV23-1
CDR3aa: CASSQSQKQNEKLFF
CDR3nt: TGCGCCAGCAGTCAATCACAGAAACAAAATGAAAAACTGTTTTTT

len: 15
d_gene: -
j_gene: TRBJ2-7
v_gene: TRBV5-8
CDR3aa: CASSPRRQGTGEQYF
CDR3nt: TGTGCCAGCAGCCCCCGGCGGCAGGGAACTGGCGAGCAGTACTTC

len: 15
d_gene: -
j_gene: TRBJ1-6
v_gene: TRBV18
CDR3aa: CASSPLGGYNSPLHF
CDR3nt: TGTGCCAGCTCACCATTGGGGGGCTATAATTCACCCCTCCACTTT

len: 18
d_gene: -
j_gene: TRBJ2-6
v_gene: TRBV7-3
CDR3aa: CASSRTLRLQSRANVLTF
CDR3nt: TGTGCCAGCAGCCGAACCTTACGCTTACAAAGTCGGGCCAACGTCCTGACTTTC

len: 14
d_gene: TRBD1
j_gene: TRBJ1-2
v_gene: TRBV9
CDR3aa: CASSTRTGNYGYTF
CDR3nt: TGTGCCAGCAGCACCCGGACAGGAAACTATGGCTACACCTTC

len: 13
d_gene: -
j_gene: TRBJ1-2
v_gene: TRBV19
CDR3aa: CASSQAAIYGYTF
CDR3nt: TGTGCCAGTAGTCAGGCAGCAATTTATGGCTACACCTTC

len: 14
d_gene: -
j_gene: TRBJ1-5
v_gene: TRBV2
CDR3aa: CASNGAYSNQPQHF
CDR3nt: TGTGCCAGCAACGGAGCGTATAGCAATCAGCCCCAGCATTTT

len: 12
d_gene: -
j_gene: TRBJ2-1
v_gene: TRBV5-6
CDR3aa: CASSFQLSEQFF
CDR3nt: TGTGCCAGCAGCTTTCAGTTATCTGAGCAGTTCTTC

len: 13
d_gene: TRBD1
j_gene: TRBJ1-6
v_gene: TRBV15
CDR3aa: CATSRDRASPLHF
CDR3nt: TGTGCCACCAGCAGGGACAGGGCCTCACCCCTCCACTTT